The present T cell receptor (beta chain) was sequenced within a study of blood T cell repertoires in COVID-19. TCRdb's copy holds only in-frame clones and misses some; the assay was immunoSEQ multiplex PCR. The data show fewer than 300,000 clones, with roughly 92% seen just once and about 2.2% held by the top ten. This clone appeared once. The CDR3 has 13 amino acids. V lost 6 bases and J lost 8, with 16 bases in between. Germline V gives CDR1 MNHEY, CDR2 SVGAGI. The chain joins TRBV6-5 to TRBJ1-1, with D maybe TRBD1 (6 bases). Sequenced: peripheral blood. The receptor was derived from a woman aged 25 to 45 with COVID-19, enrolled during active disease. CDR3 loop: CASSVTRQAEAFF. The CDR3 DNA is TGTGCCAGCAGCGTTACCAGACAGGCAGAAGCTTTCTTT.